This is a list of T cell receptor beta chains from one sample in a study of cytomegalovirus exposure and HLA in healthy donors. The data were produced by immunoSEQ multiplex PCR, yet TCRdb's version contains in-frame clones alone and is incomplete. Among about 58,000 clones listed, around nine tenths were seen once. The sequenced sample consisted of PBMCs. These receptors came from a man aged 18-30 years in good health and CMV-seronegative. Each CDR3 is given with its conserved first and last residue. The D gene is left open where the match is weak. Clone size is not always given. Where it is, it says once, few, many or a class for expanded clones.

J gene: TRBJ2-3; clone size: NA; V gene: TRBV28; D gene: TRBD1; CDR3 protein: CASSQYRGSTDTQYF; CDR3 DNA: TGTGCCAGCAGTCAATACAGGGGTAGCACAGATACGCAGTATTTT
J gene: TRBJ2-7; clone size: NA; V gene: TRBV7-9; D gene: NA; CDR3 protein: CASSAGLSQGWFGNYEQYF; CDR3 DNA: TGTGCCAGCAGCGCAGGATTATCCCAGGGGTGGTTCGGCAACTACGAGCAGTACTTC
J gene: TRBJ2-3; clone size: NA; V gene: TRBV11-2; D gene: NA; CDR3 protein: CASGLLRSATDTQYF; CDR3 DNA: TGTGCCAGCGGCCTACTCAGGTCTGCCACAGATACGCAGTATTTT
J gene: TRBJ2-7; clone size: once; V gene: TRBV7-8; D gene: TRBD1; CDR3 protein: CASSSRSDRKTSPSSYEQYF; CDR3 DNA: TGTGCCAGCAGCTCCAGATCGGACAGGAAAACCAGTCCCAGCTCCTACGAGCAGTACTTC
J gene: TRBJ2-7; clone size: NA; V gene: TRBV11-2; D gene: NA; CDR3 protein: CASSLGLSLYEQYF; CDR3 DNA: TGTGCCAGCAGCTTGGGGCTCAGTCTTTACGAGCAGTACTTC
J gene: TRBJ1-5; clone size: NA; V gene: TRBV9; D gene: NA; CDR3 protein: CASSPEGVVNQPQHF; CDR3 DNA: TGTGCCAGCAGCCCAGAGGGGGTGGTCAATCAGCCCCAGCATTTT
J gene: TRBJ2-3; clone size: NA; V gene: TRBV27; D gene: NA; CDR3 protein: CASIPTRDTQYF; CDR3 DNA: TGTGCCAGCATTCCTACGAGGGATACGCAGTATTTT
J gene: TRBJ2-7; clone size: NA; V gene: TRBV5-6; D gene: NA; CDR3 protein: CASSPGGFYEQYF; CDR3 DNA: TGTGCCAGCAGCCCGGGGGGCTTCTACGAGCAGTACTTC
J gene: TRBJ2-7; clone size: NA; V gene: TRBV5-6; D gene: TRBD2; CDR3 protein: CASSYRTSGRNDEQYF; CDR3 DNA: TGTGCCAGCAGTTATAGGACTAGCGGGAGAAACGACGAGCAGTACTTC
J gene: TRBJ2-5; clone size: NA; V gene: TRBV5-8; D gene: NA; CDR3 protein: CASSPGVEETQYF; CDR3 DNA: TGTGCCAGCAGTCCCGGGGTCGAAGAGACCCAGTACTTC
J gene: TRBJ2-5; clone size: NA; V gene: TRBV6-1; D gene: TRBD2; CDR3 protein: CASSAWREGYQETQYF; CDR3 DNA: TGTGCCAGCAGTGCTTGGCGGGAGGGCTACCAAGAGACCCAGTACTTC
J gene: TRBJ2-7; clone size: NA; V gene: TRBV7-2; D gene: TRBD2; CDR3 protein: CASSTLAASYEQYF; CDR3 DNA: TGTGCCAGCAGCACACTAGCGGCCTCCTACGAGCAGTACTTC
J gene: TRBJ2-1; clone size: NA; V gene: TRBV30; D gene: TRBD2; CDR3 protein: CAWSVGLAGVYNEQFF; CDR3 DNA: TGTGCCTGGAGTGTAGGCCTAGCGGGAGTATACAATGAGCAGTTCTTC
J gene: TRBJ2-5; clone size: NA; V gene: TRBV7-2; D gene: TRBD2; CDR3 protein: CASSFHSGGETQYF; CDR3 DNA: TGTGCCAGCAGCTTTCATTCGGGGGGAGAGACCCAGTACTTC
J gene: TRBJ1-2; clone size: NA; V gene: TRBV5-8; D gene: NA; CDR3 protein: CASSFLGPDGTYYGYTF; CDR3 DNA: TGTGCCAGCAGCTTCTTGGGTCCGGACGGGACTTACTATGGCTACACCTTC
J gene: TRBJ1-1; clone size: NA; V gene: TRBV9; D gene: NA; CDR3 protein: CASSPLHGGATEAFF; CDR3 DNA: TGTGCCAGCAGCCCCCTACACGGGGGGGCTACTGAAGCTTTCTTT